Sequencing of this T cell receptor beta chain was carried out in a study of OX40 agonist ivuxolimab in advanced cancers. Study-wide context: The study treated patients with ivuxolimab, an agonistic anti-OX40 (CD134) antibody. The diagnoses of dose-escalation patients were hepatocellular carcinoma, melanoma, renal cell or head and neck cancer. Study outcomes and limitations: On average, a greater number of expanded clones characterised CD8+ T cells relative to CD4+.

Germline V gene data show CDR1 as SGDLS and CDR2 as YYNGEE. V lost 4 bases and J lost 4, with 15 bases in between. The CDR3 has 14 amino acids. In regard to this clone: What it binds is not known.

Profiling relied on immunoSEQ multiplex PCR, and the TCRdb table lists in-frame clones only, not all of them. Of about 80,000 clones in the sample, about nine tenths are singletons; the top ten hold 6.5% to 9.5%. Sequences were derived from CD4+ or CD8+ T cells sorted from blood, sampled in a trial of the OX40 agonist ivuxolimab. The genes are TRBV9 and TRBJ2-7; D is perhaps TRBD2 (6 bases). The sequence derives from an adult with an advanced solid tumor such as melanoma, head and neck, liver or kidney cancer. CDR3 sequence reads: CASSPRLVPYEQYF. The CDR3 nucleotides are TGTGCCAGCAGCCCAAGACTAGTTCCGTACGAGCAGTACTTC.